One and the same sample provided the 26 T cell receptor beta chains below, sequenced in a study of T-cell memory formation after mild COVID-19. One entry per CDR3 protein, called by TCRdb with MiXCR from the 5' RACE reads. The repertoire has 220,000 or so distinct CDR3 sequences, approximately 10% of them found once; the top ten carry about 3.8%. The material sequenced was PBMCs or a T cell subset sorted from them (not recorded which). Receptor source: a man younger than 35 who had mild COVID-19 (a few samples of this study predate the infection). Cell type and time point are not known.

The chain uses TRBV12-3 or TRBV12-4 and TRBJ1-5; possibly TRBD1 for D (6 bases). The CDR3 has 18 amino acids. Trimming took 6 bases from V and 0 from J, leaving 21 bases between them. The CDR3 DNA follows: TGTGCCAGCAGCTACATCGGACAGACGGTACTTAGCAATCAGCCCCAGCATTTT. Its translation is CASSYIGQTVLSNQPQHF.

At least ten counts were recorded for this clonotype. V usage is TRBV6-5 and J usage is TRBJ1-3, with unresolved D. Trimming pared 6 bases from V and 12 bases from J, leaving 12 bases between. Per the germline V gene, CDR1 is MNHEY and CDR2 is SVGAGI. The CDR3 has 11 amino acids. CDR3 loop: CASSPGLGIYF. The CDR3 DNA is TGTGCCAGCAGCCCAGGATTGGGCATATATTTT.

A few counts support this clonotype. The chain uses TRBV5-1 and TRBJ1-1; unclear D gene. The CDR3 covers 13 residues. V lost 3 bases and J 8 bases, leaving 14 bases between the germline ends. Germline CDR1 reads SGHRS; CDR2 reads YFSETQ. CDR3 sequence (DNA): TGCGCCAGCAGCTCACTTCGGCGAGGCGAAGCTTTCTTT. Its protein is CASSSLRRGEAFF.

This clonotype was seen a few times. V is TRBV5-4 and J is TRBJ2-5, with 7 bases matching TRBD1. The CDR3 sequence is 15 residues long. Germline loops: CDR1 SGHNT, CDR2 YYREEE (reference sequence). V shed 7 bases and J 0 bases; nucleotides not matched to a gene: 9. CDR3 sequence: CASSFTGTDQETQYF. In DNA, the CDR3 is TGTGCCAGCTCGTTTACCGGGACAGACCAAGAGACCCAGTACTTC.

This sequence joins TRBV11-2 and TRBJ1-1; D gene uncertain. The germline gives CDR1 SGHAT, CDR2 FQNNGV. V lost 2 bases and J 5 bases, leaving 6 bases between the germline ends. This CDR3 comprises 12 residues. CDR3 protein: CASSLLETEAFF. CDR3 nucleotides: TGTGCCAGCAGCTTATTAGAAACTGAAGCTTTCTTT.

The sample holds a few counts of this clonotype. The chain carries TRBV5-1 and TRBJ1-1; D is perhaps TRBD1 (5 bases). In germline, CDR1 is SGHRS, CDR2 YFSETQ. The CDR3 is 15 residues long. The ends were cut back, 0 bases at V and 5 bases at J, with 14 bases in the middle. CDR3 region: CASSLERGVRTEAFF. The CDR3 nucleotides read TGCGCCAGCAGCTTGGAGAGGGGAGTTAGGACTGAAGCTTTCTTT.

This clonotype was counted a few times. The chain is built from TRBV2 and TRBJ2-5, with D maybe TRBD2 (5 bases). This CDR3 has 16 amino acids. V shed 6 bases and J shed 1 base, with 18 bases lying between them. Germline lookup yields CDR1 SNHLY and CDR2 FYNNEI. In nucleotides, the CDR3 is TGTGCCAGCAGGTATGGCCGAGGGTTCGGCCAAGAGACCCAGTACTTC. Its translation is CASRYGRGFGQETQYF.

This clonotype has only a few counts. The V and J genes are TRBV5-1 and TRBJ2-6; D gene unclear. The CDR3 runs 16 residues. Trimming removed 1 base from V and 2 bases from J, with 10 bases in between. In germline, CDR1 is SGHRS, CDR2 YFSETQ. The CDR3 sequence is CASSLNSGAGANVLTF. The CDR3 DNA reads TGCGCCAGCAGCTTGAATTCGGGCGCTGGGGCCAACGTCCTGACTTTC.

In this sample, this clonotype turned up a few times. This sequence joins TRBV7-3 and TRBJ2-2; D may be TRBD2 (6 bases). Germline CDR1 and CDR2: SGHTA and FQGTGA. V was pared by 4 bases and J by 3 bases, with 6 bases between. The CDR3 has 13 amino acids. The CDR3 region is CASSSGDTGELFF. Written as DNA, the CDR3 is TGTGCCAGCAGCTCGGGGGACACCGGGGAGCTGTTTTTT.

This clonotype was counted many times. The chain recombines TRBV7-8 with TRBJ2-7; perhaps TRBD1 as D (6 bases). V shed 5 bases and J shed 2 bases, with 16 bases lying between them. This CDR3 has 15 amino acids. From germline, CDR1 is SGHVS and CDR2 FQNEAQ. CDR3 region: CASSEKRQEPYEQYV. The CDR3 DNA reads TGTGCCAGCAGCGAAAAGCGACAGGAACCCTACGAGCAGTACGTC.

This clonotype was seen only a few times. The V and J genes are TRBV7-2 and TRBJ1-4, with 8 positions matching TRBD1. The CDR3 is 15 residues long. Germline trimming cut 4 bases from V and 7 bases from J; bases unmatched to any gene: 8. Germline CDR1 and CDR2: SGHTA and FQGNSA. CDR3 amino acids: CASSSRTGSSEKLFF. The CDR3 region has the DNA TGTGCCAGCAGCTCCCGGACAGGGTCGAGTGAAAAACTGTTTTTT.

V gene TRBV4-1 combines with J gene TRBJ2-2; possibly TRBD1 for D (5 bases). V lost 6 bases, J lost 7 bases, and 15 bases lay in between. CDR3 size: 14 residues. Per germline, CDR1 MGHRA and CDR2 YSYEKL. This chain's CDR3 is CASSAGLRDGELFF. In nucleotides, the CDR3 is TGCGCCAGCAGTGCCGGGCTCAGGGACGGGGAGCTGTTTTTT.

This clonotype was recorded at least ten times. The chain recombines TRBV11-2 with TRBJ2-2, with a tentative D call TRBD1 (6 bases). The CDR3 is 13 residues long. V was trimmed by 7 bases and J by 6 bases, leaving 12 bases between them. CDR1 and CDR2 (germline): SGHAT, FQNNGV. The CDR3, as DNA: TGTGCCAGCACCATTCAGGGGCCCGGGGAGCTGTTTTTT. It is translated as CASTIQGPGELFF.

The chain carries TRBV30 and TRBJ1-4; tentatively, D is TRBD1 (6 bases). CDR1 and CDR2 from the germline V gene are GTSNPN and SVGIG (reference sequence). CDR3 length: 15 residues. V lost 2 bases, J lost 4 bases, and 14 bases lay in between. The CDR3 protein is CAWSREGHFNEKLFF. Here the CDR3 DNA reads TGTGCCTGGAGTCGTGAGGGACACTTTAATGAAAAACTGTTTTTT. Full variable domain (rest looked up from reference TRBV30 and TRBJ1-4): SQTIHQWPATLVQPVGSPLSLECTVEGTSNPNLYWYRQAAGRGLQLLFYSVGIGQISSEVPQNLSASRPQDRQFILSSKKLLLSDSGFYLCAWSREGHFNEKLFFGSGTQLSVL.

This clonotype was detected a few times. In nucleotides, the CDR3 is TGTGCCAGCAGCCAGCTAGGGGCGGGAGAGCAGTACTTC. Residues: CASSQLGAGEQYF. V gene TRBV3-1 combines with J gene TRBJ2-7; weak D call: TRBD2 (6 bases). V dropped 3 bases and J dropped 7 bases, with 13 bases sitting between them. The CDR3 is made up of 13 amino acids. Germline V gene data show CDR1 as LGHDT and CDR2 as YNNKEL (reference sequence).

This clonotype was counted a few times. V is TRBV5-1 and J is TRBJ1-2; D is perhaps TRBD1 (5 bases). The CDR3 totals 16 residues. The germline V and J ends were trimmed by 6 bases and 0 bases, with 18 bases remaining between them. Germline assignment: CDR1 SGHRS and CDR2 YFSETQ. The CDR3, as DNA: TGCGCCAGCACCCTTAATTGGGGGACCGCTAACTATGGCTACACCTTC. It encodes CASTLNWGTANYGYTF.

The CDR3 loop reads CAWSVQPGNTIYF. CDR3 in DNA: TGTGCCTGGAGTGTACAGCCTGGAAACACCATATATTTT. The chain employs TRBV30 and TRBJ1-3; no firm D call. CDR1 and CDR2 from the germline V gene are GTSNPN and SVGIG (reference sequence). This CDR3 has 13 residues. With 0 bases removed from V and 2 bases from J, the gap between germline ends came to 5 bases.

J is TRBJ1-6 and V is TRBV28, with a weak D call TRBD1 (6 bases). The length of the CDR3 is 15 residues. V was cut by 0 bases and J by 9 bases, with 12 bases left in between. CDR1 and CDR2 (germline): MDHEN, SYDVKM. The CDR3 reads CASSLWQGRVSPLHF. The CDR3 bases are TGTGCCAGCAGTTTATGGCAGGGGAGGGTTTCACCCCTCCACTTT. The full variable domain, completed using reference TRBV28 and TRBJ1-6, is DVKVTQSSRYLVKRTGEKVFLECVQDMDHENMFWYRQDPGLGLRLIYFSYDVKMKEKGDIPEGYSVSREKKERFSLILESASTNQTSMYLCASSLWQGRVSPLHFGNGTRLTVT.

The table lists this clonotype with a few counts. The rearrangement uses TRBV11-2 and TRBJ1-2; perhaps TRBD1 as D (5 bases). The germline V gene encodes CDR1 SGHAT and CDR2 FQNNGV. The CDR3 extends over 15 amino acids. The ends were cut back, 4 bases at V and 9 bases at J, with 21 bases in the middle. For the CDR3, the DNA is TGTGCCAGCAGCTCAAAAGACAGCCCCTGGATGAGCTACACCTTC. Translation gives CASSSKDSPWMSYTF.

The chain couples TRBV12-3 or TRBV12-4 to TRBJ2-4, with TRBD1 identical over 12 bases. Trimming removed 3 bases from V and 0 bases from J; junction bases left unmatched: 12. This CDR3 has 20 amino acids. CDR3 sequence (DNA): TGTGCCAGCAGTTTCGGGGACCGGGACAGGGGGCTCGGAGCCAAAAACATTCAGTACTTC. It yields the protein CASSFGDRDRGLGAKNIQYF.

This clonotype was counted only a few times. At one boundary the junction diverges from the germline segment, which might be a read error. DNA of the CDR3: TGTGCTAGCGGTTTCGGGAATAGCGTCAGGGGGGAGACCCAGTACTTC. This sequence encodes CASGFGNSVRGETQYF. This sequence joins TRBV12-5 and TRBJ2-5; TRBD1 matches 7 bases. The CDR3 runs 16 residues. Germline V lookup: CDR1 LGHNT, CDR2 FRNRAP. The variable domain in full, completed from reference TRBV12-5 and TRBJ2-5, reads DARVTQTPRHKVTEMGQEVTMRCQPILGHNTVFWYRQTMMQGLELLAYFRNRAPLDDSGMPKDRFSAEMPDATLATLKIQPSEPRDSAVYFCASGFGNSVRGETQYFGPGTRLLVL.

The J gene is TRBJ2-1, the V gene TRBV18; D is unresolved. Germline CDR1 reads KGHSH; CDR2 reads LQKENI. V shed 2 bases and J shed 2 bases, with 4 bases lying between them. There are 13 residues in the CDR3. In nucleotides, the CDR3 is TGTGCCAGCTCACCAAGCACCTACAATGAGCAGTTCTTC. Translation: CASSPSTYNEQFF. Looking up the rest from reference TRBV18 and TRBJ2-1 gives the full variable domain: NAGVMQNPRHLVRRRGQEARLRCSPMKGHSHVYWYRQLPEEGLKFMVYLQKENIIDESGMPKERFSAEFPKEGPSILRIQQVVRGDSAAYFCASSPSTYNEQFFGPGTRLTVL.

The CDR3 protein is CASSGLGGNTEAFF. CDR3 coding DNA: TGCGCCAGCAGCGGGCTTGGGGGGAACACTGAAGCTTTCTTT. The rearrangement links TRBV5-1 to TRBJ1-1, with D perhaps TRBD1 (5 bases). V was clipped by 4 bases and J by 1 base, with 11 bases between them. The CDR3 has 14 amino acids. Per the germline V gene, CDR1 is SGHRS and CDR2 is YFSETQ.

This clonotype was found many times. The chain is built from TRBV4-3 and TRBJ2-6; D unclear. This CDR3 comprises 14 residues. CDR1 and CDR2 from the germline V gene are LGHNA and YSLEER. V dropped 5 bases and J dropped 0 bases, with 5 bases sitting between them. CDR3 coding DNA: TGCGCCAGCAGCGTAAGCTCTGGGGCCAACGTCCTGACTTTC. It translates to CASSVSSGANVLTF.

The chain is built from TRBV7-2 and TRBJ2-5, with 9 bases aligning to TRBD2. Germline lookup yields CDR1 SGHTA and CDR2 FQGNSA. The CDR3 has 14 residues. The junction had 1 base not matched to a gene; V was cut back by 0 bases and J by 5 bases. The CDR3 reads CASSLATSGETQYF. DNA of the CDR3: TGTGCCAGCAGCTTAGCTACTAGCGGGGAGACCCAGTACTTC.

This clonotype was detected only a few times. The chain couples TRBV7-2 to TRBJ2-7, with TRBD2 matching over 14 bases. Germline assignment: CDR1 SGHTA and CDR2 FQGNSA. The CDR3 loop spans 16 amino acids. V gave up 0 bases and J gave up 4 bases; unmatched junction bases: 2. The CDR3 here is CASSLAGTSGGYEQYF. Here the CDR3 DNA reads TGTGCCAGCAGCTTAGCGGGGACTAGCGGGGGATACGAGCAGTACTTC.